The 5 T cell receptor beta chains presented below share a single source sample, sequenced in a study of blood T cell repertoires in COVID-19. Measured with immunoSEQ multiplex PCR; TCRdb has only the in-frame clones, and not every one. The table shows around 120,000 clones, with approximately 80% occurring only once. Specimen: peripheral blood. The receptors here all came from a human donor in a cohort sampled during active COVID-19.

The gene calls are TRBV27 and TRBJ1-6; no firm D call. The CDR3 extends over 14 amino acids. Trimming took off 6 bases at V and 0 bases at J, with 6 bases between the two ends. Germline CDR1 reads MNHEY; CDR2 reads SMNVEV (reference sequence). The CDR3 DNA sequence: TGTGCCAGCAGGCCCAGCTCCTATAATTCACCCCTCCACTTT. Its translation is CASRPSSYNSPLHF.

V usage is TRBV28 and J usage is TRBJ2-5; 12 bases are shared with TRBD2. Germline V lookup: CDR1 MDHEN, CDR2 SYDVKM. The CDR3 contains 15 residues. The junction had 7 bases not matched to a gene; V was cut back by 6 bases and J by 5 bases. Written as DNA, the CDR3 is TGTGCCAGCAGCTTCACCGGACTAGCGGGGGAGACCCAGTACTTC. Protein sequence: CASSFTGLAGETQYF.

Details on this clone: One end of the junction is discordant with germline, which a read error may explain. The chain carries TRBV18 and TRBJ1-1; weak D call: TRBD1 (6 bases). Germline CDR1 KGHSH, CDR2 LQKENI. The CDR3 totals 12 residues. This CDR3 is CASSQRDTEAFF. CDR3 nucleotide sequence: TGTGCCAGCTCACAACGGGACACCGAAGCTTTCTTT.

This clone was found a few times. The chain uses TRBV15 and TRBJ1-3, with D possibly matching TRBD1 (5 bases). The CDR3 totals 16 residues. V was clipped by 1 base and J by 0 bases, with 10 bases between them. CDR1 and CDR2 from the germline V gene are LNHNV and YYDKDF (reference sequence). The CDR3 sequence: CATSRGAGGSGNTIYF. CDR3 DNA sequence: TGTGCCACCAGCAGAGGGGCCGGGGGCTCTGGAAACACCATATATTTT.

The rearrangement uses TRBV18 and TRBJ2-5; 8 bases are shared with TRBD2. The CDR3 length is 15 residues. CDR1 is KGHSH and CDR2 is LQKENI in the germline V gene. Losses at the gene ends were 3 bases for V and 4 bases for J; bases not matched to a gene: 7. The CDR3 coding sequence is TGTGCCAGCTCACCGGGAAGCGGGGGTGGAGAGACCCAGTACTTC. Protein sequence: CASSPGSGGGETQYF.